The 27 T cell receptor beta chains in this list originate from one sample, sequenced in a study of blood T cell repertoires in COVID-19. Method: immunoSEQ multiplex PCR; TCRdb's copy keeps in-frame clones and lacks some. Among 150,000 or so clones listed, roughly 80% were seen once. Sequencing was done on a sample of PBMCs or T cells enriched from blood (not recorded which). The receptors derive from a woman aged 40 to 50 with acute COVID-19.

This clone was recorded a few times. This chain links TRBV27 with TRBJ2-1, with TRBD2 matching over 9 bases. V was clipped by 2 bases and J by 7 bases; unmatched bases: 0. The length of the CDR3 is 13 residues. CDR1 is MNHEY, CDR2 SMNVEV, per germline (reference sequence). CDR3 bases: TGTGCCAGCAGTTTAAGCGGGAGGAATGAGCAGTTCTTC. Translated: CASSLSGRNEQFF.

CDR3 sequence (DNA): TGTGCCACCCTACTAGCGGGAGGGCCCACAGATACGCAGTATTTT. As protein: CATLLAGGPTDTQYF. The rearrangement links TRBV10-3 to TRBJ2-3; 13 bases fit TRBD2. The CDR3 totals 15 residues. Per germline, CDR1 ENHRY and CDR2 SYGVKD. V lost 10 bases to trimming and J lost 2 bases; unmatched junction nucleotides: 6.

The rearrangement joins TRBV19 to TRBJ2-7; 9 nucleotides align to TRBD2. Trimming at V came to 9 bases and at J to 3 bases, leaving 6 bases not matched to a gene. Germline V CDR1 and CDR2: LNHDA, SQIVND (reference sequence). The CDR3 runs to 13 residues. The CDR3 DNA reads TGTGCCAGGGAGCGGGAGGTTTGCTACGAGCAGTACTTC. Amino acid sequence: CAREREVCYEQYF.

Only a few counts were recorded for this clone. V and J are TRBV27 and TRBJ2-2; 12 nucleotides match TRBD2. The V and J ends lost 7 bases and 2 bases, in that order; junction bases with no gene match: 11. CDR1 and CDR2 (germline): MNHEY, SMNVEV (reference sequence). The CDR3 runs 18 residues. In DNA, the CDR3 is TGTGCCAGCACCGAAAAGGGACTAGCGGGTTTTAACACCGGGGAGCTGTTTTTT. Translated, it gives CASTEKGLAGFNTGELFF.

The chain links TRBV6-5 to TRBJ1-6, with 8 bases that match TRBD1. Unmatched junction bases numbered 5, after V lost 6 bases and J lost 7 bases. CDR1 is MNHEY and CDR2 is SVGAGI in the germline V gene. The CDR3 has 14 amino acids. The CDR3 is CASRQNRGNSPLHF. The CDR3 bases are TGTGCCAGCAGGCAAAACAGGGGGAATTCACCCCTCCACTTT.

The V gene is TRBV25-1, the J gene TRBJ2-1; no reliable D call. Germline assignment: CDR1 MGHDK and CDR2 SYGVNS. The CDR3 has 13 amino acids. Trimming took 2 bases from V and 4 from J, leaving 6 bases between them. The CDR3 here is CASSENPYNEQFF. The CDR3 region has the DNA TGTGCCAGCAGTGAAAATCCATACAATGAGCAGTTCTTC. The variable domain in full, with the rest retrieved from reference TRBV25-1 and TRBJ2-1, is EADIYQTPRYLVIGTGKKITLECSQTMGHDKMYWYQQDPGMELHLIHYSYGVNSTEKGDLSSESTVSRIRTEHFPLTLESARPSHTSQYLCASSENPYNEQFFGPGTRLTVL.

V is TRBV30 and J is TRBJ1-5; D unclear. The germline V gene encodes CDR1 GTSNPN and CDR2 SVGIG (reference sequence). The V and J ends lost 1 base and 3 bases respectively, with 7 bases between them. The CDR3 has 13 residues. DNA of the CDR3: TGTGCCTGGAGTGCGACTACCAATCAGCCCCAGCATTTT. Its protein is CAWSATTNQPQHF.

This clone showed up just a few times. This rearrangement joins TRBV6-5 to TRBJ2-1; 10 bases map to TRBD2. Germline lookup yields CDR1 MNHEY and CDR2 SVGAGI. V lost 4 bases, J lost 9 bases, and 12 bases stayed unmatched. This CDR3 has 16 residues. CDR3: CASSSTGTSVLSEQFF. The CDR3 DNA sequence: TGTGCCAGCAGTTCCACCGGGACTAGCGTCTTAAGTGAGCAGTTCTTC.

The chain recombines TRBV6-1 with TRBJ1-6, with a tentative D call TRBD1 (6 bases). The CDR3 length is 17 residues. The germline V gene has CDR1 MNHNS and CDR2 SASEGT. V lost 1 base and J lost 9, with 19 bases in between. CDR3: CASSEVAGATSGSPLHF. In DNA form, the CDR3 reads TGTGCCAGCAGTGAAGTGGCAGGGGCAACATCCGGTTCACCCCTCCACTTT.

The rearrangement links TRBV2 to TRBJ1-1; 10 positions match TRBD1. The CDR3 covers 14 residues. Looked up from germline, CDR1 is SNHLY and CDR2 is FYNNEI. The V gene end was trimmed by 0 bases and the J gene end by 7 bases; junction bases not matched to a gene: 2. The CDR3 nucleotides are TGTGCCAGCAGTGAAGCGGGGACAGGGGATGAAGCTTTCTTT. Translated, it gives CASSEAGTGDEAFF. Looking up the rest from reference TRBV2 and TRBJ1-1 gives the full variable domain: EPEVTQTPSHQVTQMGQEVILRCVPISNHLYFYWYRQILGQKVEFLVSFYNNEISEKSEIFDDQFSVERPDGSNFTLKIRSTKLEDSAMYFCASSEAGTGDEAFFGQGTRLTVV.

The V and J genes are TRBV7-6 and TRBJ2-7; 7 bases match TRBD2. The CDR3 runs to 16 residues. CDR1 and CDR2 from the germline V gene are SGHVS and FNYEAQ. Trimming at V came to 2 bases and at J to 6 bases, leaving 13 bases not matched to a gene. The chain's CDR3 is CASSLRAGEGWGEQYF. CDR3 sequence (DNA): TGTGCCAGCAGCTTAAGGGCGGGAGAGGGCTGGGGCGAGCAGTACTTC.

The CDR3 here is CASSLAPGRLVNTGELFF. CDR3 sequence (DNA): TGTGCCAGCAGCTTAGCTCCGGGCCGACTAGTGAACACCGGGGAGCTGTTTTTT. The rearrangement joins TRBV7-9 to TRBJ2-2; perhaps TRBD2 as D (6 bases). CDR3 size: 18 residues. The ends were cut back, 0 bases at V and 1 base at J, with 15 bases in the middle. Germline assignment: CDR1 SEHNR and CDR2 FQNEAQ (reference sequence).

V usage is TRBV5-4 and J usage is TRBJ1-2; D gene unclear. V was clipped by 0 bases and J by 7 bases, with 16 bases between them. This CDR3 is built from 15 residues. Germline-derived CDR1 and CDR2 are SGHNT and YYREEE (reference sequence). CDR3 nucleotides: TGTGCCAGCAGCTTGGTGCGGGTTCCGTTGGGTGGCTACACCTTC. Protein: CASSLVRVPLGGYTF.

The V and J genes are TRBV20-1 and TRBJ2-3, with 8 bases lining up with TRBD2. The germline CDR1 and CDR2 sequences are DFQATT and SNEGSKA (reference sequence). This CDR3 has 23 residues. Trimming took 3 bases from V and 2 from J; bases not matched to a gene: 31. CDR3 nucleotides: TGCAGTGCTAGTTTTCGCTTAGATCCGTCGGGAGGGCCACAAGAGGGGTCCACAGATACGCAGTATTTT. Protein sequence: CSASFRLDPSGGPQEGSTDTQYF.

The table lists this clone with a count of one. V is TRBV5-8 and J is TRBJ2-1; D gene uncertain. CDR1 SGHTS and CDR2 YDEGEE come from the germline V gene. Trimming took off 2 bases at V and 2 bases at J, with 8 bases between the two ends. The CDR3 consists of 14 residues. The CDR3 loop reads CASSFGQAYNEQFF. The CDR3 DNA sequence: TGTGCCAGCAGCTTCGGTCAGGCCTACAATGAGCAGTTCTTC.

The V and J genes are TRBV19 and TRBJ2-7, with 10 bases matching TRBD2. Trimming cost V 5 bases and J 4 bases; bases outside gene matches: 17. Per the germline V gene, CDR1 is LNHDA and CDR2 is SQIVND (reference sequence). The CDR3 loop spans 18 amino acids. This CDR3 is CASSQHESGRAVSYEQYF. The CDR3 DNA is TGTGCCAGTAGTCAACACGAAAGCGGGAGGGCCGTCTCGTACGAGCAGTACTTC.

J is TRBJ2-5 and V is TRBV5-1; 15 bases match TRBD2. The V gene's germline CDR1 is SGHRS and CDR2 YFSETQ. Losses at the gene ends were 6 bases for V and 5 bases for J; bases not matched to a gene: 11. The CDR3 spans 17 residues. This chain's CDR3 is CASMSSGTSGRFETQYF. The CDR3 DNA sequence: TGCGCCAGCATGAGCTCCGGGACTAGCGGGAGGTTTGAGACCCAGTACTTC.

The chain recombines TRBV5-6 with TRBJ2-7; a possible D gene is TRBD1 (6 bases). The ends were cut back, 2 bases at V and 4 bases at J, with 13 bases in the middle. This CDR3 comprises 14 residues. CDR1 is SGHDT, CDR2 YYEEEE, per germline. The CDR3 is CASSLAGTTYEQYF. Here the CDR3 DNA reads TGTGCCAGCAGCTTAGCCGGGACAACTTACGAGCAGTACTTC.

This chain links TRBV4-1 with TRBJ2-1; a weak D match, TRBD2 (6 bases). V lost 0 bases to trimming and J lost 4 bases, with 13 bases between them. Germline V gives CDR1 MGHRA, CDR2 YSYEKL. The CDR3 loop spans 16 amino acids. The CDR3 spells CASSQDDLAKYNEQFF. CDR3 in DNA: TGCGCCAGCAGCCAAGATGACCTAGCGAAATACAATGAGCAGTTCTTC.

The rearrangement joins TRBV6-6 to TRBJ1-6; 8 bases are shared with TRBD1. CDR1 and CDR2 from the germline V gene are MNHNY and SVGAGI (reference sequence). CDR3 length: 13 residues. Trimming took 6 bases from V and 8 from J; bases not matched to a gene: 3. The CDR3, as DNA: TGTGCCAGCAGGCAGGGGGCGTATTCACCCCTCCACTTT. Translated, it gives CASRQGAYSPLHF.

The gene calls are TRBV6-1 and TRBJ2-7, with 10 bases matching TRBD1. After removal of 3 bases from V and 2 bases from J, the junction contained 4 bases not matched to a gene. Germline assignment: CDR1 MNHNS and CDR2 SASEGT. This CDR3 is built from 15 residues. For the CDR3, the DNA is TGTGCCAGCAGTGAGGGACAGGGGACTACCTACGAGCAGTACTTC. This sequence encodes CASSEGQGTTYEQYF.

The chain is built from TRBV19 and TRBJ2-2, with TRBD1 as a possible D gene (5 bases). The V and J ends lost 1 base and 7 bases respectively, with 13 bases between them. Germline V CDR1 and CDR2: LNHDA, SQIVND (reference sequence). This CDR3 region has 15 residues. Here the CDR3 reads CASSIAAGYSGELFF. The CDR3 DNA reads TGTGCCAGTAGTATAGCGGCAGGGTACAGCGGGGAGCTGTTTTTT.

The chain joins TRBV18 to TRBJ2-3, with 11 bases identical to TRBD2. The CDR3 consists of 17 residues. Germline values: CDR1 KGHSH, CDR2 LQKENI. The trim removed 2 bases at V and 0 bases at J, leaving 4 bases unmatched. This chain's CDR3 is CASSPRLAGPSTDTQYF. The CDR3 region has the DNA TGTGCCAGCTCACCAAGACTAGCGGGACCTAGCACAGATACGCAGTATTTT. The variable domain in full, with the rest retrieved from reference TRBV18 and TRBJ2-3, is NAGVMQNPRHLVRRRGQEARLRCSPMKGHSHVYWYRQLPEEGLKFMVYLQKENIIDESGMPKERFSAEFPKEGPSILRIQQVVRGDSAAYFCASSPRLAGPSTDTQYFGPGTRLTVL.

V gene TRBV28 combines with J gene TRBJ1-1; TRBD1 aligns across 7 bases. J gave up 3 bases and V 5 bases, and 15 bases lay outside the gene matches. In germline, CDR1 is MDHEN, CDR2 SYDVKM. The CDR3 extends over 17 amino acids. This CDR3 is CASSQGGSQGFDTEAFF. CDR3 bases: TGTGCCAGCAGTCAAGGGGGCTCCCAGGGGTTCGACACTGAAGCTTTCTTT.

The V and J genes are TRBV9 and TRBJ2-2; 10 bases agree with TRBD1. Unmatched junction bases numbered 9, after V lost 3 bases and J lost 4 bases. The CDR3 loop spans 17 amino acids. Germline CDR1 and CDR2: SGDLS and YYNGEE. The CDR3 region has the DNA TGTGCCAGCAGCGGACCCGGGACAGGGGCGGGCACCGGGGAGCTGTTTTTT. It translates to CASSGPGTGAGTGELFF.

The rearrangement uses TRBV25-1 and TRBJ2-1, with TRBD2 matching over 7 bases. The V and J ends lost 3 bases and 6 bases, in that order; junction bases with no gene match: 8. The CDR3 spans 15 residues. CDR1 is MGHDK and CDR2 is SYGVNS in the germline V gene. CDR3: CASSDRTSQVNEQFF. CDR3 sequence (DNA): TGTGCCAGCAGTGACAGGACTAGTCAAGTCAATGAGCAGTTCTTC.

Worth noting for this clone: This sample includes further DNA sequences coding for the same CDR3. The chain is built from TRBV12-3 or TRBV12-4 and TRBJ1-2, with 7 bases lining up with TRBD1. V was pared by 5 bases and J by 1 base, with 1 base of the junction left unmatched. This CDR3 spans 13 amino acids. The CDR3 here is CASSRQGNYGYTF. In DNA form, the CDR3 reads TGTGCCAGCAGTAGACAGGGTAACTATGGCTACACCTTC.